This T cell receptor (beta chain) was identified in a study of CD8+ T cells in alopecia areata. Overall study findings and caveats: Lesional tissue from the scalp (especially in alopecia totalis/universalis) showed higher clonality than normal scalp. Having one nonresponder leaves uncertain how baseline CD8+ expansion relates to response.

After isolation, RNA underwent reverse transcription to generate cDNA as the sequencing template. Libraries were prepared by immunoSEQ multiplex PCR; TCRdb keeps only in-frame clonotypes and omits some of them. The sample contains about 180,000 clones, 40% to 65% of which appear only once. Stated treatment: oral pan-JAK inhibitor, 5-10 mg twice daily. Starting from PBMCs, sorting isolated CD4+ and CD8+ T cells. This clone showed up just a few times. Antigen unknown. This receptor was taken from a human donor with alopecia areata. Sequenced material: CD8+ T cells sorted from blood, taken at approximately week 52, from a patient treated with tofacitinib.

The CDR3 bases are TGTGCCAGCAGCCAAGATGGGGGATTCGGTTCACCCCTCCACTTT. The encoded protein is CASSQDGGFGSPLHF. V usage is TRBV4-2 and J usage is TRBJ1-6; the D gene is possibly TRBD1 (5 bases). Germline V gene lookup returns CDR1 LGHNA and CDR2 YNFKEQ. The CDR3 has 15 amino acids. V gave up 0 bases and J gave up 9 bases, with 12 bases separating them.